The T cell receptor beta chain under discussion was sequenced for a study of CD8+ T cells in alopecia areata. Background on the study: The study gave treated patients oral tofacitinib at 5 to 10 mg twice daily.

RNA was extracted and reverse transcribed into cDNA as the sequencing template. Libraries were prepared by immunoSEQ multiplex PCR; TCRdb keeps only in-frame clonotypes and omits some of them. This table holds roughly 12,000 clones, roughly 55% found once. Punch biopsies of lesional scalp, plus peripheral blood, were taken from alopecia areata patients. The CDR3 sequence is 13 residues long. In germline, CDR1 is KGHSH, CDR2 LQKENI. General study points: Higher clonality and more expanded CD8+ clones appeared in lesional than normal scalp. There were also resident alphabeta T cells of normal skin sequenced in scalp samples. Compared with mice, patients displayed less clear TCR sharing, possibly for HLA-related reasons.

In the case of this clone: Its antigen is not known. The junction does not match germline at one end; this may be a read error.

Specimen: skin. The receptor's source is a human donor with alopecia areata. The chain joins TRBV18 to TRBJ1-1; a weak D match, TRBD1 (6 bases). The CDR3 here is CASSPLQGSEAFF. The CDR3, as DNA: TGTGCCAGCTCTCCACTACAGGGTAGTGAAGCTTTCTTT.